A selection of T cell receptor beta chains follows, all from one sample in a study of T cell responses to AZD1222 COVID-19 vaccine. TCRdb's copy holds only in-frame clones and misses some; the assay was immunoSEQ multiplex PCR. The sample holds approximately 190,000 clones, under 95% seen once. Sequenced material: peripheral blood, taken on day 0 of AZD1222 vaccination. These receptors were obtained from an adult in good health. Both conserved end residues are part of each CDR3. A D gene is named only where the DNA matches it firmly. A clone size is listed for some rows: how often the clone was seen (once, few, many), or a class if it is expanded.

TRBV18,-,-,TRBJ2-5,TGTGCCAGCTCACCGGTGGGGAACCAAGAGACCCAGTACTTC,CASSPVGNQETQYF
TRBV18,-,-,TRBJ1-5,TGTGCCAGCTCACCACTCGTAGGGGGGGTCAATCAGCCCCAGCATTTT,CASSPLVGGVNQPQHF
TRBV13,-,-,TRBJ1-3,TGTGCCAGCAGCTCACCCAAGGACAGCCGGAGAAACACCATATATTTT,CASSSPKDSRRNTIYF
TRBV5-1,-,-,TRBJ1-5,TGCGCCAGCAGCTCGGGGTCCGACTTTGGTGGTACGCCCCAGCATTTT,CASSSGSDFGGTPQHF
TRBV6-5,-,-,TRBJ1-2,TGTGCCAGCAGCCCGAACAAGGTCTATGGCTACACCTTC,CASSPNKVYGYTF
TRBV7-9,-,TRBD2,TRBJ2-1,TGTGCCAGCAGCATTGGACTAGCCTCAACTTACAATGAGCAGTTCTTC,CASSIGLASTYNEQFF
TRBV7-7,-,-,TRBJ2-5,TGTGCTAGCAGCTCAGGGGGGGCTCCCCAAGAGACCCAGTACTTC,CASSSGGAPQETQYF
TRBV7-2,once,TRBD1,TRBJ2-3,TGTGCCAGCGGGACAGGCACAGATACGCAGTATTTT,CASGTGTDTQYF
TRBV3-1/TRBV3-2,few,-,TRBJ1-6,TGTGCCAGCAGCGCCATTGGGTCACCCCTCCACTTT,CASSAIGSPLHF
TRBV7-6,-,TRBD2,TRBJ2-2,TGTGCCAGCGGGAGGACTAGCGTTAACACCGGGGAGCTGTTTTTT,CASGRTSVNTGELFF
TRBV5-1,-,TRBD1,TRBJ1-4,TGCGCCAGCAGTAGGGGGGCGGCTGGGACAGGGACTGAAAAACTGTTTTTT,CASSRGAAGTGTEKLFF
TRBV18,-,TRBD1,TRBJ1-3,TGTGCCAGCTCCCTCCAGGGACAGGGTTCGGCTGGAAACACCATATATTTT,CASSLQGQGSAGNTIYF
TRBV5-1,-,-,TRBJ1-1,TGCGCCAGCAGCTTGGACCTCGGCAGGGAGAACACTGAAGCTTTCTTT,CASSLDLGRENTEAFF
TRBV27,-,-,TRBJ1-6,TGTGCCAGCAGTTTTAGTGCAGGATCCCAGTCACCCCTCCACTTT,CASSFSAGSQSPLHF